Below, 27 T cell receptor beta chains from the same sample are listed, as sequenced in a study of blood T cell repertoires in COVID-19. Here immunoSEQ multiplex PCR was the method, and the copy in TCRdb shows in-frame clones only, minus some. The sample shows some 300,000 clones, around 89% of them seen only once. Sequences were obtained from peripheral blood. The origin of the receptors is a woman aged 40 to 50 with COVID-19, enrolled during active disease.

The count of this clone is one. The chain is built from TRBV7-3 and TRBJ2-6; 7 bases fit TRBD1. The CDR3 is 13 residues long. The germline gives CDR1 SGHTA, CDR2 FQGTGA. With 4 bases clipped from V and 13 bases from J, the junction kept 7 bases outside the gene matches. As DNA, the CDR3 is TGTGCCAGCAGCTCCGGGACAGACGGAGTCCTGACTTTC. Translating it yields CASSSGTDGVLTF.

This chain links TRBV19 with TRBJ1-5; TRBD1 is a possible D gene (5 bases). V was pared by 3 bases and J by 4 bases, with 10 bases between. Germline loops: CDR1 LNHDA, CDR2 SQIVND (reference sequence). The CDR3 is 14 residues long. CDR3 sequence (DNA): TGTGCCAGTAGTATCCAGGGTTGGAATCAGCCCCAGCATTTT. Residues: CASSIQGWNQPQHF.

CDR3 sequence: CASSLGGSAERTIYF. The CDR3 DNA reads as TGTGCCAGCAGCTTAGGAGGTTCGGCCGAACGCACCATATATTTT. This chain uses TRBV7-9 with TRBJ1-3; D not resolved. Trimming left V 1 base short and J 9 bases short, with 16 bases between. Per the germline V gene, CDR1 is SEHNR and CDR2 is FQNEAQ (reference sequence). The length of the CDR3 is 15 residues.

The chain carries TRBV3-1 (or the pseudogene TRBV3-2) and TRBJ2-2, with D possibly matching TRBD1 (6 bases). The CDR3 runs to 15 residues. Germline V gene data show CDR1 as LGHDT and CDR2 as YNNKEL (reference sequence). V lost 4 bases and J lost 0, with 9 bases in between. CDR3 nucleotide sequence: TGTGCCAGCAGCCCCGGGACACCGAACACCGGGGAGCTGTTTTTT. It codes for CASSPGTPNTGELFF.

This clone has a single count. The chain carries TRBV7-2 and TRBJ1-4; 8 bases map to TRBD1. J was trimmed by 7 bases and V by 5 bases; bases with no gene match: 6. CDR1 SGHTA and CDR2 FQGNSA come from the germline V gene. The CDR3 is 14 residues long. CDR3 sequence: CASSKRQGPEKLFF. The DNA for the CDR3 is TGTGCCAGCAGCAAACGACAGGGGCCTGAAAAACTGTTTTTT.

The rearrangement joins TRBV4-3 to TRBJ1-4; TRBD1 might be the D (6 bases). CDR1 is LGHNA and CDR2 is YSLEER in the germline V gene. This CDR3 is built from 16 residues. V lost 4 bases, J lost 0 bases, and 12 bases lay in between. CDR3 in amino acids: CASSRSGTPTNEKLFF. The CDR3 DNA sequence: TGCGCCAGCAGCCGAAGCGGGACACCAACTAATGAAAAACTGTTTTTT.

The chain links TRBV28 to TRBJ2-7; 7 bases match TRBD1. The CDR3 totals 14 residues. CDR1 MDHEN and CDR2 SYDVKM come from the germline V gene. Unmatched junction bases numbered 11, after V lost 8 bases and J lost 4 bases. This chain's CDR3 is CASGTNRGLYEQYF. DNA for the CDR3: TGTGCCAGCGGCACAAACAGGGGTCTTTACGAGCAGTACTTC.

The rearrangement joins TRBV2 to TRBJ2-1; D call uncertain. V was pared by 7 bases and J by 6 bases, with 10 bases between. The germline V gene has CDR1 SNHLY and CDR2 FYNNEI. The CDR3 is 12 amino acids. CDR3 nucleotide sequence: TGTGCCAGCAACGAGTTTGGCAATGAGCAGTTCTTC. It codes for CASNEFGNEQFF.

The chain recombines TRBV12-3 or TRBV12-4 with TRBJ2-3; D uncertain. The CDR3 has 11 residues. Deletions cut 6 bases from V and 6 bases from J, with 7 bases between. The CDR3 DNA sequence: TGTGCCAGCAGCCTCGCGGATACGCAGTATTTT. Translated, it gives CASSLADTQYF.

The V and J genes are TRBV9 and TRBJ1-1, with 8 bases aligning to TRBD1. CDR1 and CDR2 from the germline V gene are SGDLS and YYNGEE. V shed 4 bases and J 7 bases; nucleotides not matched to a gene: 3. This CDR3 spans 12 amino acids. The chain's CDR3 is CASSSTGDEAFF. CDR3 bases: TGTGCCAGCAGCTCGACAGGGGATGAAGCTTTCTTT.

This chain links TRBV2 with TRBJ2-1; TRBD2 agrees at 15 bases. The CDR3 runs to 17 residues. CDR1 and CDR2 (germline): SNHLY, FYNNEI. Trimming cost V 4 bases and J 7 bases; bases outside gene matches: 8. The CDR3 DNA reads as TGTGCCAGCAGTGCTTCCGGACTAGCGGGAGGGAGGAATGAGCAGTTCTTC. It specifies CASSASGLAGGRNEQFF. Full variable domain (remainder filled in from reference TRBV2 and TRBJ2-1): EPEVTQTPSHQVTQMGQEVILRCVPISNHLYFYWYRQILGQKVEFLVSFYNNEISEKSEIFDDQFSVERPDGSNFTLKIRSTKLEDSAMYFCASSASGLAGGRNEQFFGPGTRLTVL.

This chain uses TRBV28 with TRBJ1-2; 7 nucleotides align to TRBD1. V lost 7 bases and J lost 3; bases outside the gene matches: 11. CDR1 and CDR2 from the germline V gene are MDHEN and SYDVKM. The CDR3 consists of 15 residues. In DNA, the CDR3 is TGTGCCAGCAAAATCGCCGACAGGGTATACTATGGCTACACCTTC. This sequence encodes CASKIADRVYYGYTF.

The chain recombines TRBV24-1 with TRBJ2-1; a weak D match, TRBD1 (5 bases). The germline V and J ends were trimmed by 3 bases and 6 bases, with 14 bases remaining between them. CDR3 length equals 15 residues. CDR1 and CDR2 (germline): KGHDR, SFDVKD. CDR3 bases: TGTGCCACCAGTGATCCCCAAGCACAGGTCAATGAGCAGTTCTTC. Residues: CATSDPQAQVNEQFF.

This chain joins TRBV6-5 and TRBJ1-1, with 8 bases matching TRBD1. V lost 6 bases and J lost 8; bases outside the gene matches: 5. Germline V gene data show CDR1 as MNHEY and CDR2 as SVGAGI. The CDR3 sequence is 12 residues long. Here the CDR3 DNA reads TGTGCCAGCAGACCCGACAGGGGAGAAGCTTTCTTT. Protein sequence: CASRPDRGEAFF.

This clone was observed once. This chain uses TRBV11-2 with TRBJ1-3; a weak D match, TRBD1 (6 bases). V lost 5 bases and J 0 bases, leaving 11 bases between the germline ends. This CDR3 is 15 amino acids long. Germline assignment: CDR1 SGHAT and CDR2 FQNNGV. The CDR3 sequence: CASSAPGASGNTIYF. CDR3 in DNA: TGTGCCAGCAGCGCACCAGGGGCCTCTGGAAACACCATATATTTT.

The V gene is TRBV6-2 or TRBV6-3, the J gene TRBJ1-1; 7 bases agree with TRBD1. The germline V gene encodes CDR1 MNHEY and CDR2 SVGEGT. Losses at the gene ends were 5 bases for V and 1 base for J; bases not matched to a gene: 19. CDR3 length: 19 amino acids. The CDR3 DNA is TGTGCCAGCAGTATGCAAACGGCCCGGGACAGTTTCCAGAACACTGAAGCTTTCTTT. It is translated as CASSMQTARDSFQNTEAFF.

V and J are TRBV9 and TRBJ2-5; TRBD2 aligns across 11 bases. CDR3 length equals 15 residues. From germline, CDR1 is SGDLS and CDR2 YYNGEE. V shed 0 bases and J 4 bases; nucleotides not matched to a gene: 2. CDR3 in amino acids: CASSVDSGGAETQYF. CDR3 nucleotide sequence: TGTGCCAGCAGCGTAGATAGCGGGGGGGCAGAGACCCAGTACTTC. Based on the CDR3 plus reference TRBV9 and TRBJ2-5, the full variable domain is DSGVTQTPKHLITATGQRVTLRCSPRSGDLSVYWYQQSLDQGLQFLIQYYNGEERAKGNILERFSAQQFPDLHSELNLSSLELGDSALYFCASSVDSGGAETQYFGPGTRLLVL.

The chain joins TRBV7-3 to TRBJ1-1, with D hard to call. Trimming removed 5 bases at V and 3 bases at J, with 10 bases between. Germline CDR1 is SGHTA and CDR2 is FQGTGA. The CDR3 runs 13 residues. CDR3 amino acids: CASSLQEDTEAFF. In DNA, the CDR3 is TGTGCCAGCAGCCTCCAGGAGGACACTGAAGCTTTCTTT.

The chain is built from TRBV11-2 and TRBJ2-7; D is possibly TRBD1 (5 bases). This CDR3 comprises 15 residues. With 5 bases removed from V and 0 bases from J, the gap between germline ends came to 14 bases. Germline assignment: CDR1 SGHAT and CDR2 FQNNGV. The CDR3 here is CASSPQGRSSYEQYF. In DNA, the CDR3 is TGTGCCAGCAGCCCGCAGGGCCGAAGCTCCTACGAGCAGTACTTC.

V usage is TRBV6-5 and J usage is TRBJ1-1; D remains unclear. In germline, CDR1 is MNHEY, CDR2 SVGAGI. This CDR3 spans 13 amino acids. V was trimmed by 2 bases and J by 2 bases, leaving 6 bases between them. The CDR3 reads CASSYDFNTEAFF. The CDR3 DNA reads TGTGCCAGCAGTTACGACTTTAACACTGAAGCTTTCTTT.

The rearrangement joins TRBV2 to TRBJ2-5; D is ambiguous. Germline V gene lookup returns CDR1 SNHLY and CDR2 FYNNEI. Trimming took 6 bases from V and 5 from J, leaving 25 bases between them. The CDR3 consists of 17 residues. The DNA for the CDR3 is TGTGCCAGCAGCCCGCTTTCCGCGTTGAGCTTATTGGAGACCCAGTACTTC. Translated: CASSPLSALSLLETQYF.

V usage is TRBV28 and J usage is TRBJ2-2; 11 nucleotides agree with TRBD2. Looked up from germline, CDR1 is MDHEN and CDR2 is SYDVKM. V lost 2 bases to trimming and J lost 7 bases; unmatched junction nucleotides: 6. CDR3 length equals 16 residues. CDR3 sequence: CASSLPTSGSDGELFF. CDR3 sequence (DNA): TGTGCCAGCAGTTTACCTACTAGCGGGAGTGACGGGGAGCTGTTTTTT.

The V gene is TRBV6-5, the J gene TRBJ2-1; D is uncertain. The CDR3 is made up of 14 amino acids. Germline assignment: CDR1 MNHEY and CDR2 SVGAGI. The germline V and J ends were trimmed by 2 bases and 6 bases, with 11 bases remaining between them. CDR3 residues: CASSYPTSSNEQFF. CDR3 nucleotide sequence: TGTGCCAGCAGTTACCCGACTTCTTCCAATGAGCAGTTCTTC.

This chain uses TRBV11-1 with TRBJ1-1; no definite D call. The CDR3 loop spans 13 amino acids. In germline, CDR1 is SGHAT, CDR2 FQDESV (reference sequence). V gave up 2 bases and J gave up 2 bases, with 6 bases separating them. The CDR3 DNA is TGTGCCAGCAGCTTACAGGCAAACACTGAAGCTTTCTTT. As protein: CASSLQANTEAFF.

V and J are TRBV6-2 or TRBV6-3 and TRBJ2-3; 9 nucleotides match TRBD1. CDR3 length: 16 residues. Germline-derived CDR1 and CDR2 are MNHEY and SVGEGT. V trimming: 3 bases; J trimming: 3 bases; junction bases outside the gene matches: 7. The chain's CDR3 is CASSYGQGRGTDTQYF. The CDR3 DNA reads TGTGCCAGCAGTTATGGACAGGGGCGAGGGACAGATACGCAGTATTTT.

CDR3 residues: CASSQFSSRGGQPQHF. CDR3 DNA sequence: TGTGCCAGCAGCCAATTTAGCTCCAGGGGTGGACAGCCCCAGCATTTT. The chain joins TRBV16 to TRBJ1-5, with a weak D call TRBD1 (6 bases). This CDR3 is 16 amino acids long. Per germline, CDR1 KGHSY and CDR2 FQNENV. The V end was cut by 1 base, the J end by 7 bases, with 17 bases between.

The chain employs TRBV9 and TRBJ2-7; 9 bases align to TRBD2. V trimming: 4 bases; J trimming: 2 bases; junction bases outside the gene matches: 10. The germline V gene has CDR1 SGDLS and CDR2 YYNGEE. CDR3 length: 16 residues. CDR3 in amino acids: CASSPTHLAGTYEQYF. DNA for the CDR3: TGTGCCAGCAGCCCGACGCATCTAGCGGGGACCTACGAGCAGTACTTC. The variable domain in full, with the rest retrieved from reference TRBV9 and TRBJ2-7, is DSGVTQTPKHLITATGQRVTLRCSPRSGDLSVYWYQQSLDQGLQFLIQYYNGEERAKGNILERFSAQQFPDLHSELNLSSLELGDSALYFCASSPTHLAGTYEQYFGPGTRLTVT.